This T cell receptor (beta chain) was captured by sequencing in a study of cytomegalovirus exposure and HLA in healthy donors. Generated by immunoSEQ multiplex PCR, the TCRdb table keeps only in-frame clones and is missing some. The sample shows about 150,000 clones, 94% of them seen only once. After removal of 8 bases from V and 5 bases from J, the junction contained 10 bases not matched to a gene. Germline loops: CDR1 SGHVS, CDR2 FQNEAQ. The CDR3 is 15 residues long. Study-wide results and caveats: Three CMV-associated chains proved CMV antigen-specific in vitro.

As regards this clone: The antigen remains unidentified.

Sequenced sample: PBMCs. This sequence originates from a man aged 18 to 29 in good health and CMV-seropositive. This chain joins TRBV7-8 and TRBJ2-1, with 9 bases matching TRBD1. The DNA for the CDR3 is TGTGCCAGCTCCTGGGGGACAGGGTTGGACAATGAGCAGTTCTTC. Its protein is CASSWGTGLDNEQFF. The full variable domain, completed using reference TRBV7-8 and TRBJ2-1, is GAGVSQSPRYKVAKRGQDVALRCDPISGHVSLFWYQQALGQGPEFLTYFQNEAQLDKSGLPSDRFFAERPEGSVSTLKIQRTQQEDSAVYLCASSWGTGLDNEQFFGPGTRLTVL.